The present T cell receptor (beta chain) was sequenced within a study of cytomegalovirus exposure and HLA in healthy donors. Findings and limits, study-wide: Certain sequence variants were highly shared and formed a cluster, and this cluster was likely a sequencing artifact. Association of a missense DCLRE1C variant with TCR beta V- and J-gene trimming was reported in a later analysis.

In its sample, this clone was seen once. No antigen is known for it. Amplification used 60 Vbeta primers and 13 Jbeta primers. TCRdb's table, derived via immunoSEQ multiplex PCR, lists solely in-frame clones and lacks some. In the table there are 140,000 to 150,000 clones, roughly two thirds of which are singletons. This CDR3 is 16 amino acids long. Germline CDR1 LNHDA, CDR2 SQIVND (reference sequence). The V gene lost 3 bases and the J gene lost 4 bases, with 16 bases spanning the gap. The rearrangement links TRBV19 to TRBJ2-1, with TRBD1 as a possible D gene (6 bases). Material: PBMCs. The origin of this receptor is a male donor in good health and CMV-seronegative. CDR3 protein: CASSISPRDTYNEQFF. The CDR3 DNA reads as TGTGCCAGTAGTATCTCTCCCAGGGACACATACAATGAGCAGTTCTTC.